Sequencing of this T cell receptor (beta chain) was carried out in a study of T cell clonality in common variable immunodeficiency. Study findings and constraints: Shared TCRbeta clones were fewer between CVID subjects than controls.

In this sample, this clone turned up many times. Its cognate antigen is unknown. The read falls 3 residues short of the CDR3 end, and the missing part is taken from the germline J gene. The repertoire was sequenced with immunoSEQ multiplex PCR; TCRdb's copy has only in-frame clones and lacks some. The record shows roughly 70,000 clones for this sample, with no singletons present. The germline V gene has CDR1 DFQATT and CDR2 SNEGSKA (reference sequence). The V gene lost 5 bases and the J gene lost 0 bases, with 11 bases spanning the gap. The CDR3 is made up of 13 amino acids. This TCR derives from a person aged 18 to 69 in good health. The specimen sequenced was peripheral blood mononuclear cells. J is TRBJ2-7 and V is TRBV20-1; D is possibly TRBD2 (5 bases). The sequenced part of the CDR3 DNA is TGCAGTGCTGACACTGAGGGCTCCTACGAG. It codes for CSADTEGSYE. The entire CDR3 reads CSADTEGSYEQYF.